The 20 T cell receptor beta chains below were found in one sample sequenced in a study of response to subunit inactivated influenza vaccine. TCRdb independently ran MiXCR on the RT-PCR reads; one entry per CDR3 protein. The sample lists under 800,000 distinct CDR3 sequences; roughly 13% were seen once. The material sequenced was PBMCs from blood, taken 14 to 15 days before vaccination. These receptors were obtained from a middle-aged man who received an inactivated influenza vaccine.

This clonotype was seen a handful of times. This chain connects TRBV6-1 to TRBJ2-3, with D hard to call. Germline CDR1 and CDR2: MNHNS and SASEGT. The CDR3 has 15 residues. Trimming left V 2 bases short and J 4 bases short, with 13 bases between. This CDR3 reads CASSESGSWPDTQYF. CDR3 nucleotides: TGTGCCAGCAGTGAATCTGGCTCGTGGCCAGATACGCAGTATTTT.

The chain uses TRBV28 and TRBJ2-5; D could derive from TRBD1 or TRBD2 (5 bases each). Germline V gene sequence: CDR1 MDHEN, CDR2 SYDVKM. This CDR3 spans 16 amino acids. Between the trimmed V and J ends, which lost 4 bases and 3 bases, there was a span of 18 bases. CDR3 residues: CASSSGGQGRKETQYF. The DNA of the CDR3 is TGTGCCAGCAGTTCCGGCGGCCAGGGACGAAAAGAGACCCAGTACTTC.

This chain connects TRBV9 to TRBJ2-7, with D perhaps TRBD2 (6 bases). V was pared by 3 bases and J by 0 bases, with 13 bases between. CDR3 size: 15 residues. CDR1 is SGDLS, CDR2 YYNGEE, per germline. CDR3 loop: CASSATDGSSYEQYF. In nucleotides, the CDR3 is TGTGCCAGCAGCGCCACGGACGGGAGCTCCTACGAGCAGTACTTC.

The sample holds a few counts of this clonotype. The chain joins TRBV7-9 to TRBJ2-7; D is ambiguous. V shed 1 base and J shed 7 bases, with 8 bases lying between them. This CDR3 has 12 residues. Germline V CDR1 and CDR2: SEHNR, FQNEAQ (reference sequence). The CDR3 bases are TGTGCCAGCAGCTTAGAGGAGACGGAGCAGTACTTC. This sequence encodes CASSLEETEQYF.

This clonotype was seen a few times. This rearrangement joins TRBV20-1 to TRBJ2-4, with D possibly being TRBD1 (5 bases). The V gene lost 5 bases and the J gene lost 8 bases, with 13 bases spanning the gap. Per germline, CDR1 DFQATT and CDR2 SNEGSKA (reference sequence). This CDR3 spans 12 amino acids. CDR3 protein: CSAGQGLDIQYF. CDR3 coding DNA: TGCAGTGCTGGTCAGGGTTTGGACATTCAGTACTTC.

This chain uses TRBV5-1 with TRBJ1-2, with a weak D call TRBD1 (5 bases). This CDR3 comprises 15 residues. With 1 base removed from V and 3 bases from J, the gap between germline ends came to 13 bases. From germline, CDR1 is SGHRS and CDR2 YFSETQ. CDR3 region: CASSLRGSGDYGYTF. The DNA of the CDR3 is TGCGCCAGCAGCTTGAGGGGATCGGGAGACTATGGCTACACCTTC. Drawing the rest from reference TRBV5-1 and TRBJ1-2, the complete variable domain is KAGVTQTPRYLIKTRGQQVTLSCSPISGHRSVSWYQQTPGQGLQFLFEYFSETQRNKGNFPGRFSGRQFSNSRSEMNVSTLELGDSALYLCASSLRGSGDYGYTFGSGTRLTVV.

The gene calls are TRBV19 and TRBJ2-1, with TRBD1 matching over 8 bases. CDR3 length: 14 residues. V was pared by 9 bases and J by 3 bases, with 7 bases of the junction left unmatched. Germline CDR1 and CDR2: LNHDA and SQIVND (reference sequence). DNA for the CDR3: TGTGCCAGCTCAGGGGGCCTGATCTACAATGAGCAGTTCTTC. It encodes CASSGGLIYNEQFF.

The chain has TRBV12-3 or TRBV12-4 and TRBJ2-6; D is possibly TRBD1 (5 bases). This CDR3 has 17 amino acids. Trimming took off 1 base at V and 0 bases at J, with 10 bases between the two ends. The CDR3 loop is CASSLGQQSSGANVLTF. Here the CDR3 DNA reads TGTGCCAGCAGTTTAGGACAGCAGAGCTCTGGGGCCAACGTCCTGACTTTC.

The rearrangement joins TRBV27 to TRBJ2-5, with D perhaps given as TRBD1 or TRBD2 (5 bases each). The CDR3 sequence is 17 residues long. The germline V gene has CDR1 MNHEY and CDR2 SMNVEV (reference sequence). V lost 4 bases, J lost 2 bases, and 20 bases lay in between. DNA for the CDR3: TGTGCCAGCAGTTCGTTGTCGGCGGTCGGGACGCAAGAGACCCAGTACTTC. It encodes CASSSLSAVGTQETQYF.

The CDR3 region is CASSFQVTSTNTGELFF. The DNA of the CDR3 is TGTGCCAGCAGCTTTCAGGTTACTAGCACGAACACCGGGGAGCTGTTTTTT. The chain employs TRBV5-5 and TRBJ2-2, with D possibly being TRBD2 (6 bases). With 2 bases removed from V and 0 bases from J, the gap between germline ends came to 14 bases. The CDR3 has 17 residues. Per germline, CDR1 SGHKS and CDR2 YYEKEE (reference sequence).

This chain uses TRBV7-2 with TRBJ2-7; no reliable D call. The CDR3 loop spans 13 amino acids. Trimming stripped 4 bases from V and 6 bases from J, with 13 bases between. The germline V gene has CDR1 SGHTA and CDR2 FQGNSA. The CDR3 sequence: CASSSKETFEQYF. The CDR3 region has the DNA TGTGCCAGCAGCTCCAAAGAAACCTTCGAGCAGTACTTC.

The chain couples TRBV5-1 to TRBJ2-1, with TRBD2 matching 15 bases. This CDR3 is 18 amino acids long. The V gene's germline CDR1 is SGHRS and CDR2 YFSETQ. V trimming: 4 bases; J trimming: 4 bases; junction bases outside the gene matches: 9. The CDR3: CASSGRTSGRASYNEQFF. The DNA of the CDR3 is TGCGCCAGCAGCGGACGGACTAGCGGGAGGGCCTCGTACAATGAGCAGTTCTTC.

This clonotype was recorded at least ten times. The genes are TRBV29-1 and TRBJ2-7, with 9 bases lining up with TRBD1. The CDR3 runs to 14 residues. Per the germline V gene, CDR1 is SQVTM and CDR2 is ANQGSEA. The V gene end was trimmed by 4 bases and the J gene end by 3 bases; junction bases not matched to a gene: 7. CDR3 in amino acids: CSVVSRTGVYEQYF. The CDR3 nucleotides read TGCAGCGTTGTGTCCCGGACAGGGGTCTACGAGCAGTACTTC.

The chain employs TRBV6-1 and TRBJ2-7; D might be TRBD2 (6 bases). Germline V gene lookup returns CDR1 MNHNS and CDR2 SASEGT. Trimming took 6 bases from V and 7 from J, leaving 22 bases between them. The CDR3 runs 15 residues. CDR3 DNA: TGTGCCAGCAGCCCTCAGTGGTCCGGGGGATGGGAGCAGTACTTC. Its translation: CASSPQWSGGWEQYF.

Comments on this clonotype: The germline gene is not matched at one end of the junction; a read error may be the cause. The rearrangement joins TRBV6-4 to TRBJ2-2; 8 bases map to TRBD1. The CDR3 consists of 18 residues. Per germline, CDR1 MRHNA and CDR2 SNTAGT. CDR3 DNA sequence: TGTGCCCGCAGTTCTTGGACAGGGTGGCCCTCGGGCACCGGGGAGCTGTTTTTT. Its translation: CARSSWTGWPSGTGELFF.

The chain combines TRBV6-5 with TRBJ1-1; D is undetermined. Germline V CDR1 and CDR2: MNHEY, SVGAGI. The CDR3 is 14 amino acids. The V end lost 2 bases, the J end lost 3 bases, and 10 bases lay between the germline ends. The CDR3 spells CASSYGLSHTEAFF. In DNA, the CDR3 is TGTGCCAGCAGTTACGGTCTTAGCCACACTGAAGCTTTCTTT.

The rearrangement joins TRBV24-1 to TRBJ2-7, with a tentative D call TRBD1 (5 bases). The CDR3 length is 14 residues. The V and J ends lost 5 bases and 7 bases respectively, with 17 bases between them. Germline-derived CDR1 and CDR2 are KGHDR and SFDVKD. CDR3 bases: TGTGCCACCAGTGGCCCGATCCAGGGTTCAGAGCAGTACTTC. Amino acids: CATSGPIQGSEQYF.

This clonotype was seen more than once but under ten times. The genes are TRBV11-2 and TRBJ1-2; TRBD1 is a possible D gene (5 bases). CDR3 length equals 19 residues. The ends were cut back, 1 base at V and 2 bases at J, with 23 bases in the middle. Germline CDR1 is SGHAT and CDR2 is FQNNGV. CDR3 region: CASSLVGRPTADLNYGYTF. Written as DNA, the CDR3 is TGTGCCAGCAGCTTAGTAGGACGGCCGACAGCGGATTTAAACTATGGCTACACCTTC. Based on the CDR3 plus reference TRBV11-2 and TRBJ1-2, the full variable domain is EAGVAQSPRYKIIEKRQSVAFWCNPISGHATLYWYQQILGQGPKLLIQFQNNGVVDDSQLPKDRFSAERLKGVDSTLKIQPAKLEDSAVYLCASSLVGRPTADLNYGYTFGSGTRLTVV.

This clonotype was counted at least ten times. This sequence joins TRBV25-1 and TRBJ2-1; 15 bases map to TRBD2. The germline V gene encodes CDR1 MGHDK and CDR2 SYGVNS. V lost 4 bases to trimming and J lost 7 bases; unmatched junction nucleotides: 2. CDR3 length: 15 residues. The CDR3 loop is CASSGGTSGRNEQFF. The CDR3 DNA reads as TGTGCCAGCAGTGGCGGGACTAGCGGGAGGAATGAGCAGTTCTTC.

V is TRBV28 and J is TRBJ2-2; D is unclear. CDR1 is MDHEN, CDR2 SYDVKM, per germline. CDR3 length: 14 residues. Trimming pared 2 bases from V and 6 bases from J, leaving 10 bases between. The CDR3 region is CASSLPPRPGELFF. CDR3 DNA: TGTGCCAGCAGTTTACCCCCTAGGCCCGGGGAGCTGTTTTTT.